Below are 30 T cell receptor beta chains sequenced from a single sample in a study of blood T cell repertoires in COVID-19. Assay: immunoSEQ multiplex PCR; the TCRdb copy retains only in-frame clones and omits some. The repertoire holds about 64,000 clones, with 70% to 85% as singletons. The sequencing input was peripheral blood. The receptors were sampled from a human donor in a cohort sampled during active COVID-19.

The chain recombines TRBV23-1 with TRBJ1-1; 9 bases map to TRBD1. TRBV23-1 is sorted into the ORF group, with uncertain function. The V segment lost 0 bases and the J segment 4 bases; nucleotides outside the gene matches: 3. CDR3 length: 15 residues. CDR3 DNA: TGCGCCAGCAGTCAATCGGACAGGGGTCCCACTGAAGCTTTCTTT. This gives the protein CASSQSDRGPTEAFF.

The chain carries TRBV4-1 and TRBJ1-1; D is uncertain. The CDR3 contains 13 residues. CDR1 and CDR2 from the germline V gene are MGHRA and YSYEKL. V was shortened by 0 bases and J by 10 bases, with 12 bases between the two germline ends. The CDR3 reads CASSQEEGGRAFF. In DNA form, the CDR3 reads TGCGCCAGCAGCCAAGAGGAAGGAGGGCGAGCTTTCTTT.

V usage is TRBV4-1 and J usage is TRBJ1-6; 10 bases agree with TRBD1. J lost 10 bases, V lost 1 base, and 4 bases had no gene match. CDR3 size: 15 residues. Germline-derived CDR1 and CDR2 are MGHRA and YSYEKL. The CDR3 sequence is CASSQGDRGQSPLHF. The CDR3, as DNA: TGCGCCAGCAGCCAAGGAGACAGGGGGCAATCACCCCTCCACTTT.

This clone was detected only once. The genes are TRBV24-1 and TRBJ2-1, with 7 bases matching TRBD2. This CDR3 contains 16 residues. The germline CDR1 and CDR2 sequences are KGHDR and SFDVKD. J gave up 10 bases and V 3 bases, and 14 bases lay outside the gene matches. CDR3 DNA: TGTGCCACCAGTGATACGGGAGGACCCCGGGCGAAGGAGCAGTTCTTC. Protein sequence: CATSDTGGPRAKEQFF.

The J gene is TRBJ2-7, the V gene TRBV10-2, with D perhaps matching TRBD2 (7 bases). CDR3 size: 16 residues. V lost 0 bases and J 2 bases, leaving 14 bases between the germline ends. Looked up from germline, CDR1 is WSHSY and CDR2 is SAAADI. Here the CDR3 reads CASSESKRGGTYEQYF. The CDR3, as DNA: TGCGCCAGCAGTGAGTCGAAGAGGGGGGGGACCTACGAGCAGTACTTC.

The chain has TRBV19 and TRBJ2-6; D might be TRBD2 (5 bases). Germline lookup yields CDR1 LNHDA and CDR2 SQIVND (reference sequence). The CDR3 is 12 residues long. The V and J ends lost 11 bases and 4 bases respectively, with 9 bases between them. The CDR3 DNA reads TGTGCCGGAGGTTCGGGGGCCAACGTCCTGACTTTC. It specifies CAGGSGANVLTF.

V and J are TRBV7-2 and TRBJ2-1; TRBD1 is a possible D gene (6 bases). V gave up 5 bases and J gave up 3 bases, with 23 bases separating them. Germline CDR1 reads SGHTA; CDR2 reads FQGNSA. The CDR3 totals 18 residues. The CDR3 DNA follows: TGTGCCAGCAGCCCCTCGGCAGGGGCCTTCTCCCGCTACAATGAGCAGTTCTTC. Amino acid sequence: CASSPSAGAFSRYNEQFF.

This chain links TRBV29-1 with TRBJ2-7; no firm D call. In germline, CDR1 is SQVTM, CDR2 ANQGSEA. Trimming stripped 2 bases from V and 6 bases from J, with 8 bases between. The CDR3 has 11 amino acids. This chain's CDR3 is CSVETTSEQYF. In DNA, the CDR3 is TGCAGCGTTGAAACTACGTCCGAGCAGTACTTC.

This clone rates as medium-sized. V gene TRBV7-8 combines with J gene TRBJ2-7; 7 bases match TRBD1. The CDR3 runs 16 residues. Germline loops: CDR1 SGHVS, CDR2 FQNEAQ. The trim removed 0 bases at V and 3 bases at J, leaving 8 bases unmatched. CDR3: CASSLALGTVYYEQYF. CDR3 coding DNA: TGTGCCAGCAGCTTAGCGCTTGGGACAGTTTACTACGAGCAGTACTTC.

In DNA form, the CDR3 reads TGTGCCAGTAGTGGGACAGGTCCTAATCCCTACGAGCAGTACTTC. It is translated as CASSGTGPNPYEQYF. The rearrangement joins TRBV19 to TRBJ2-7; 8 bases fit TRBD1. With 5 bases clipped from V and 2 bases from J, the junction kept 8 bases outside the gene matches. The CDR3 is 15 amino acids. Germline CDR1 reads LNHDA; CDR2 reads SQIVND (reference sequence).

The chain combines TRBV30 with TRBJ1-3, with D hard to call. Germline CDR1 GTSNPN, CDR2 SVGIG (reference sequence). This CDR3 has 11 amino acids. The germline V and J ends were trimmed by 5 bases and 8 bases, with 10 bases remaining between them. Here the CDR3 DNA reads TGTGCCTGGGGTAGCGGAGACACCATATATTTT. Residues: CAWGSGDTIYF.

A few counts support this clone. This chain connects TRBV28 to TRBJ1-2; TRBD1 matches at 7 bases. J gave up 4 bases and V 5 bases, and 4 bases lay outside the gene matches. This CDR3 region has 13 residues. Looked up from germline, CDR1 is MDHEN and CDR2 is SYDVKM. In nucleotides, the CDR3 is TGTGCCAGCAGTCCCCGGACAGGCTATGGCTACACCTTC. This translates into CASSPRTGYGYTF.

This chain connects TRBV5-4 to TRBJ2-1; D may be TRBD2 (6 bases). The CDR3 length is 14 residues. V was shortened by 2 bases and J by 7 bases, with 13 bases between the two germline ends. Germline CDR1 is SGHNT and CDR2 is YYREEE (reference sequence). CDR3 sequence: CASSFAGLLNEQFF. The CDR3 nucleotides are TGTGCCAGCAGCTTCGCGGGACTCCTAAATGAGCAGTTCTTC.

The chain is built from TRBV6-2 or TRBV6-3 and TRBJ1-5; TRBD1 agrees at 11 bases. V lost 6 bases and J lost 6; bases outside the gene matches: 10. The CDR3 is 16 residues long. Germline lookup yields CDR1 MNHEY and CDR2 SVGEGT. The CDR3 coding sequence is TGTGCCAGCAGCCCTAGTAGGACAGGGGGCGGTCAGCCCCAGCATTTT. This translates into CASSPSRTGGGQPQHF.

A few counts support this clone. The gene calls are TRBV12-3 or TRBV12-4 and TRBJ2-5; D is possibly TRBD1 (5 bases). The ends were cut back, 8 bases at V and 3 bases at J, with 13 bases in the middle. This CDR3 comprises 13 residues. The CDR3 DNA is TGTGCCAGCGCGAGACAGACGAAAGAGACCCAGTACTTC. It codes for CASARQTKETQYF.

This clone was seen only once. The V and J genes are TRBV10-3 and TRBJ2-5; 9 nucleotides match TRBD1. Germline assignment: CDR1 ENHRY and CDR2 SYGVKD. Trimming at V came to 3 bases and at J to 2 bases, leaving 16 bases not matched to a gene. The CDR3 runs to 19 residues. The chain's CDR3 is CAISDPRTGEGGGQETQYF. CDR3 sequence (DNA): TGTGCCATCAGTGACCCCAGGACAGGGGAGGGCGGAGGACAAGAGACCCAGTACTTC.

The chain is built from TRBV30 and TRBJ2-5; 8 bases line up with TRBD2. Germline V gives CDR1 GTSNPN, CDR2 SVGIG (reference sequence). This CDR3 has 14 amino acids. V was pared by 3 bases and J by 2 bases, with 5 bases of the junction left unmatched. CDR3 loop: CAWRAGTRQETQYF. CDR3 coding DNA: TGTGCCTGGAGGGCAGGGACTAGACAAGAGACCCAGTACTTC.

This clone has only a few counts. The CDR3 loop is CASSLFPSREYEQYF. DNA of the CDR3: TGCGCCAGCAGCCTTTTCCCAAGTCGGGAGTACGAGCAGTACTTC. The gene calls are TRBV4-3 and TRBJ2-7; D may be TRBD2 (6 bases). V lost 4 bases and J lost 4, with 17 bases in between. This CDR3 spans 15 amino acids. The germline CDR1 and CDR2 sequences are LGHNA and YSLEER.

The J gene is TRBJ1-1, the V gene TRBV30; D is uncertain. Germline CDR1 GTSNPN, CDR2 SVGIG (reference sequence). Trimming removed 2 bases from V and 4 bases from J, with 11 bases in between. The CDR3 extends over 13 amino acids. CDR3 loop: CAWSLQRATEAFF. The CDR3 region has the DNA TGTGCCTGGAGTCTCCAGAGGGCCACTGAAGCTTTCTTT.

By its share, this clone is medium-sized (0.01 to 0.1%). V gene TRBV4-1 combines with J gene TRBJ2-1, with TRBD1 identical over 8 bases. After removal of 3 bases from V and 0 bases from J, the junction contained 1 base not matched to a gene. Germline V CDR1 and CDR2: MGHRA, YSYEKL. The CDR3 has 15 amino acids. The CDR3 region is CASSHTGGSYNEQFF. For the CDR3, the DNA is TGCGCCAGCAGCCACACAGGGGGCTCCTACAATGAGCAGTTCTTC.

This chain links TRBV11-3 with TRBJ2-1; 9 bases are a match to TRBD2. Per germline, CDR1 SGHNT and CDR2 YENEEA. The CDR3 sequence is 16 residues long. Trimming at V came to 1 base and at J to 1 base, leaving 2 bases not matched to a gene. The CDR3 protein is CASSLVAGASYNEQFF. In DNA, the CDR3 is TGTGCCAGCAGCTTAGTAGCGGGAGCATCCTACAATGAGCAGTTCTTC.

The chain employs TRBV28 and TRBJ2-5; TRBD2 is a possible D gene (5 bases). Trimming pared 4 bases from V and 4 bases from J, leaving 28 bases between. The CDR3 has 19 residues. Germline V CDR1 and CDR2: MDHEN, SYDVKM. The CDR3 DNA sequence: TGTGCCAGCAGTTCCCTGGGCCTTTCTGCGCGAAACGCGGGAGAGACCCAGTACTTC. It specifies CASSSLGLSARNAGETQYF.

V usage is TRBV5-1 and J usage is TRBJ2-7; a weak D match, TRBD1 (5 bases). CDR1 is SGHRS, CDR2 YFSETQ, per germline. This CDR3 spans 14 amino acids. V gave up 1 base and J gave up 5 bases, with 13 bases separating them. The CDR3 region has the DNA TGCGCCAGCAGCTTGTACGCAGGGAACAACGAGCAGTACTTC. This encodes CASSLYAGNNEQYF.

The V call is TRBV11-2, the J call TRBJ2-7, with 10 bases matching TRBD2. Germline CDR1 reads SGHAT; CDR2 reads FQNNGV. This CDR3 has 17 amino acids. J lost 2 bases, V lost 2 bases, and 9 bases had no gene match. The CDR3 spells CASSLTTSGSIPYEQYF. The CDR3 nucleotides read TGTGCCAGCAGCTTAACGACTAGCGGGTCAATACCCTACGAGCAGTACTTC.

Here the CDR3 reads CASRPTVNTEAFF. In DNA form, the CDR3 reads TGTGCCAGCAGACCTACAGTGAACACTGAAGCTTTCTTT. The chain combines TRBV6-5 with TRBJ1-1; D gene unclear. The V gene's germline CDR1 is MNHEY and CDR2 SVGAGI. V was pared by 6 bases and J by 0 bases, with 8 bases between. The CDR3 totals 13 residues.

The chain has TRBV4-3 and TRBJ2-4; D perhaps matches TRBD1 (5 bases). Deletions cut 2 bases from V and 3 bases from J, with 17 bases between. The CDR3 sequence is 17 residues long. Per germline, CDR1 LGHNA and CDR2 YSLEER. CDR3 residues: CASSQNQGILVKNIQYF. CDR3 DNA: TGCGCCAGCAGCCAAAACCAGGGTATTTTGGTCAAAAACATTCAGTACTTC.

This chain connects TRBV6-5 to TRBJ2-3; D might be TRBD1 (6 bases). This CDR3 is built from 15 residues. From germline, CDR1 is MNHEY and CDR2 SVGAGI. Trimming removed 0 bases from V and 2 bases from J, with 9 bases in between. The CDR3 nucleotides are TGTGCCAGCAGTTACTCGAGGGGGTCCACAGATACGCAGTATTTT. It encodes CASSYSRGSTDTQYF.

The chain uses TRBV5-1 and TRBJ2-6; maybe TRBD2 (5 bases). The germline V and J ends were trimmed by 3 bases and 4 bases, with 11 bases remaining between them. The CDR3 length is 15 residues. Germline lookup yields CDR1 SGHRS and CDR2 YFSETQ. CDR3 DNA sequence: TGCGCCAGCAGCTCCCGCCCGGGGGGGGCCAACGTCCTGACTTTC. Protein sequence: CASSSRPGGANVLTF.

The gene calls are TRBV6-5 and TRBJ1-5, with D maybe TRBD1 (5 bases). V gave up 6 bases and J gave up 3 bases, with 12 bases separating them. Germline V lookup: CDR1 MNHEY, CDR2 SVGAGI. This CDR3 has 14 residues. In nucleotides, the CDR3 is TGTGCCAGCAGCCGCGGGGGGAACAATCAGCCCCAGCATTTT. Its translation: CASSRGGNNQPQHF.

The chain carries TRBV3-1 (or the pseudogene TRBV3-2) and TRBJ2-1; 9 nucleotides line up with TRBD2. This CDR3 contains 16 residues. Germline assignment: CDR1 LGHDT and CDR2 YNNKEL (reference sequence). Trimming at V came to 3 bases and at J to 6 bases, leaving 9 bases not matched to a gene. The CDR3 region has the DNA TGTGCCAGCAGCCAGGACGGACTAGCGTTGGGCAATGAGCAGTTCTTC. Amino acid sequence: CASSQDGLALGNEQFF.